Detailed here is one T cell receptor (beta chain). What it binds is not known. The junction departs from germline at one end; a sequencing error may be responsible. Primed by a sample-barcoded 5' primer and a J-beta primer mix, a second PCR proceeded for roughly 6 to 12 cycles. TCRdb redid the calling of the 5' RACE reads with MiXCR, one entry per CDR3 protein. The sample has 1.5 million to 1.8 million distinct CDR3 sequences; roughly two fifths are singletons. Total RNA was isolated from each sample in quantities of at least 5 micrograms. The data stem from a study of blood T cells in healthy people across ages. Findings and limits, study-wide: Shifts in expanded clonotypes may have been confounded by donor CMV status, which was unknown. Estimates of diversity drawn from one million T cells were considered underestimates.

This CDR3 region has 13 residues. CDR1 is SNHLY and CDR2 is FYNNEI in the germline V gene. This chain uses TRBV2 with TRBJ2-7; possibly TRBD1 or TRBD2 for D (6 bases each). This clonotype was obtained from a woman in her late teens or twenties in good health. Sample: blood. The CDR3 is CASSEGGFYEQYF. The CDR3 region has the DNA TGTGCCAGCAGCGAAGGGGGGTTCTACGAGCAGTACTTC.